This entry describes one T cell receptor beta chain. This clone has a handful of counts. The target of this receptor is not known. No much larger clone is present one base from it, and per-base qualities are unavailable. These data are taken from a study of blood T cell repertoires in COVID-19 (dated by TCRdb to the early 2020s). Concerning the study at large: Collaborator samples came from the United States, Italy and Spain and covered acute and convalescent phases of COVID-19. A freely available public database, intended as a resource for researchers studying the immune response to SARS-CoV-2, is where the repertoires were released. The dataset comprised deeply sampled blood TCRbeta repertoires from subjects exposed to, actively infected with, or recovered from COVID-19. Sample metadata almost always included a de-identified subject ID, COVID-19 status, age in years and sex. The samples were drawn from two sources: the first 160 participants of the ongoing ImmuneRACE study, and about 1,300 subjects contributed by 6 global collaborators. The material from the prospective study consisted of cDNA or gDNA derived from T cells, B-cell-depleted T cells, or PBMCs. Where HLA class I and class II types were available, the types were taken from metadata supplied by the sample provider, not from assay-based typing.

Overall study results and their limits: Clinical and demographic metadata were provided uncurated, with the amount varying by source and participant.

TCRbeta CDR3 regions were amplified from genomic DNA by means of the immunoSEQ Assay, a bias-controlled multiplex PCR. The published analysis was carried out like this. Nucleated cell counts per sample were estimated from amplification of reference gene primers within the assay. To quantify the absolute abundance of each unique TCRbeta CDR3 rearrangement, sequence reads were collapsed and filtered. Productive Simpson clonality was computed per sample as the square root of Simpson's diversity index over productive rearrangements. TCRdb stores this immuneACCESS table with in-frame sequences only. Part of the clones is absent; in the studies checked, under half of the shortfall reflects unresolved V genes, and no reason is known for the rest. The V and J calls and clone size were taken over from that table, and D and trimming were inferred from the DNA. For this sample the table gives approximately 480,000 clones, of which about 85% were detected only once. About 0.65% of the sample is held by the ten biggest clonotypes.

Participants in the prospective study were enrolled through a virtual design, were aged 18 to 89 years, and lived in approximately 25 United States geographic areas. Cohort assignment in the prospective study relied on participant-reported clinical history from a screening survey and a study questionnaire. Recovered participants in ImmuneRACE Cohort 3 were defined as having two consecutive negative NP/OP PCR tests, clearance from a healthcare professional, or resolution of symptoms. Each participant in the prospective study had whole blood, serum and a nasopharyngeal or oropharyngeal swab collected by mobile phlebotomists. Additional blood draws and questionnaires over an approximately two-month period could optionally be provided by prospective study participants. Blood samples from the prospective study were shipped frozen or at room temperature prior to DNA extraction. This TCR derives from a woman aged 18-30 years who had recovered from COVID-19. The sample comprised PBMCs or T cells enriched from blood (not recorded which).

DNA sequence: TGTGCCAGCAGGGGACTAGCGGGTAGGGATGAGCAGTTCTTC. It encodes CASRGLAGRDEQFF. This chain is built from TRBV7-9 and TRBJ2-1, and TRBD2 aligns with 12 junction nucleotides. Trimmed from V: 6 bases; trimmed from J: 8 bases; junction bases lacking a gene match: 5. The CDR3 sequence holds 14 residues, the cysteine and phenylalanine included. Kept here is only the CDR3 DNA, which spans 42 bases and is read in frame from base 1. CDR1 SEHNR and CDR2 FQNEAQ are derived from the germline V gene (reference sequence).